This T cell receptor (beta chain) was identified during a study of cytomegalovirus exposure and HLA in healthy donors. General observations from the study: Indistinguishable V segments, including TRBV6-2 and TRBV6-3, were excluded. The authors reported that TCR beta sequences could predict HLA-A and HLA-B alleles. These predictions were accurate for most subjects in the first cohort. In a later analysis, a missense DCLRE1C variant was linked to TCR beta V- and J-gene trimming.

PCR was performed using 60 Vbeta and 13 Jbeta primers. Libraries were prepared by immunoSEQ multiplex PCR; TCRdb keeps only in-frame clonotypes and omits some of them. The data hold 100,000 to 150,000 clones, with about 85% observed a single time. The sample holds one count of this clone. Its antigen remains unknown. Germline V gene lookup returns CDR1 MNHEY and CDR2 SVGAGI. Trimming stripped 5 bases from V and 0 bases from J, with 11 bases between. The CDR3 spans 15 residues. The rearrangement uses TRBV6-5 and TRBJ1-5; no reliable D call. The sequence came from a boy aged 5-17 years in good health and CMV-seronegative. The source material was PBMCs. This CDR3 reads CASSLTQYSNQPQHF. Here the CDR3 DNA reads TGTGCCAGCAGTCTCACACAGTATAGCAATCAGCCCCAGCATTTT.